This T cell receptor (beta chain) was profiled in a study of cytomegalovirus exposure and HLA in healthy donors. Overall study results and limits: Cytomegalovirus association was assigned to about 150 TCR beta chains.

A remark on this clone: The antigen remains undetermined.

The study ran its PCR with 60 Vbeta and 13 Jbeta primers. Profiling relied on immunoSEQ multiplex PCR, and the TCRdb table lists in-frame clones only, not all of them. This table has approximately 82,000 clones, over 70% appearing once. V dropped 3 bases and J dropped 6 bases, with 9 bases sitting between them. This CDR3 is 11 amino acids long. The V gene's germline CDR1 is DFQATT and CDR2 SNEGSKA (reference sequence). The chain combines TRBV20-1 with TRBJ2-7; D gene ambiguous. The source of this sequence is a man aged 35-49 years in good health and CMV-seronegative. The sequenced sample consisted of PBMCs. CDR3 bases: TGCAGTGCTAGTATCGGTCCCGAGCAGTACTTC. It yields the protein CSASIGPEQYF.